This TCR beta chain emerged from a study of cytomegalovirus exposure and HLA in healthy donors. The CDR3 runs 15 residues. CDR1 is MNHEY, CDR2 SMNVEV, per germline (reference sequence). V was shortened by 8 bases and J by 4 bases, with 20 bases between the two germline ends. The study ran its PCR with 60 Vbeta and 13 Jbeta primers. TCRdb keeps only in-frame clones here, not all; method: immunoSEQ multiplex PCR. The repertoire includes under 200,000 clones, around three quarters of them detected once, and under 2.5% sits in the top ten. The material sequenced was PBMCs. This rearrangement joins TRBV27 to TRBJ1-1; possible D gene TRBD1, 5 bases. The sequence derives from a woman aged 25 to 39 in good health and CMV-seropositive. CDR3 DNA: TGTGCCAGCTACCTCTCGGGGGGTCCCAGCACTGAAGCTTTCTTT. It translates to CASYLSGGPSTEAFF.